What follows describes a single T cell receptor beta chain. The CDR3 length is 15 residues. V lost 3 bases and J 2 bases, leaving 14 bases between the germline ends. From germline, CDR1 is SGHRS and CDR2 YFSETQ. This entry is derived from a study of memory B cells and T cells in multiple sclerosis. Using immunoSEQ multiplex PCR, the repertoire was profiled, and TCRdb retains in-frame clones only, with some absent. Of several thousand clones listed, around 50% were seen once; the top ten hold approximately 33%. The source is a human donor with multiple sclerosis. Sequencing was performed on memory (CD45RO+) CD8+ T cells from blood. The chain has TRBV5-1 and TRBJ1-2, with a possible D match to TRBD1 (6 bases). This CDR3 reads CASSSGHRVNYGYTF. Written as DNA, the CDR3 is TGCGCCAGCAGCTCGGGACACCGAGTAAACTATGGCTACACCTTC.